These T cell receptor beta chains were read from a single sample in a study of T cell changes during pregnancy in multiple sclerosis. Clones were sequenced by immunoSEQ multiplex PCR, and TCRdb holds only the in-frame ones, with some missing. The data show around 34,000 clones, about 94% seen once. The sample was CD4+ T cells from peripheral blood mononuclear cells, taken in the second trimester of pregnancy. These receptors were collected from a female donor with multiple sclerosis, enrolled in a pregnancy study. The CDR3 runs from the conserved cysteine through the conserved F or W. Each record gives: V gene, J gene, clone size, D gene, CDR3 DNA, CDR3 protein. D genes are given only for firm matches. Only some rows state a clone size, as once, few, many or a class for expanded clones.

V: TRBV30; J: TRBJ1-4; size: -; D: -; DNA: TGTGCCTGGAGAGGGCGGACGGTGGGAGCAACTAATGAAAAACTGTTTTTT; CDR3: CAWRGRTVGATNEKLFF
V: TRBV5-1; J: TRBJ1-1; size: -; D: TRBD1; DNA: TGCGCCAGCAGCTTGGATACGGCAGGGGGCTTGAACACTGAAGCTTTCTTT; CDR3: CASSLDTAGGLNTEAFF
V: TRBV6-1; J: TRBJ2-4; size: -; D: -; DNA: TGTGCCAGCAGTGAAGGGGGACTCTTAGCCAAAAACATTCAGTACTTC; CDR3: CASSEGGLLAKNIQYF
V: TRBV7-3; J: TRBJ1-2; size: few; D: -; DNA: TGTGCCAGCAGCTTGGGAGCCGCGACGGGTGGCTACACCTTC; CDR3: CASSLGAATGGYTF
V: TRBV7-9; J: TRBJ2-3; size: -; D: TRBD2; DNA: TGTGCCAGCAGCCCATCTCCAGCGGGATCCACAGATACGCAGTATTTT; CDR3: CASSPSPAGSTDTQYF
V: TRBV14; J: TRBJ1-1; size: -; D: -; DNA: TGTGCCAGCAGCCAAGATGCGGGGGAGACAGCGAGGATTGAAGCTTTCTTT; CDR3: CASSQDAGETARIEAFF
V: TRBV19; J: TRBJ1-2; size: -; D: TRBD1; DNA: TGTGCCAGTAGTATGGGACAGGGGTATGGCTACACCTTC; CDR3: CASSMGQGYGYTF
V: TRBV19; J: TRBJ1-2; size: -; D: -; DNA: TGTGCCAGTAGTCTTACCGGGAGAGGTAATGGCTACACCTTC; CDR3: CASSLTGRGNGYTF
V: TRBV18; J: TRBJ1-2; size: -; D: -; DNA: TGTGCCAGCTCACCACGAAGGGAGTCTGGCTACACCTTC; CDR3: CASSPRRESGYTF
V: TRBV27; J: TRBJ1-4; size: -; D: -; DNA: TGTGCCAGCAGTATCCGGAGGGCAACTAATGAAAAACTGTTTTTT; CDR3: CASSIRRATNEKLFF
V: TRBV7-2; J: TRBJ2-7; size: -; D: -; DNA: TGTGCCAGCAGCTTAGAAGATTTTAGCGAGCAGTACTTC; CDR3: CASSLEDFSEQYF
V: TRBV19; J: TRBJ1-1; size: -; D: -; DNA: TGTGCCAGTAGTGACACGCTGAACACTGAAGCTTTCTTT; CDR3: CASSDTLNTEAFF
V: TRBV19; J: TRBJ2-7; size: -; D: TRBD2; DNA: TGTGCCAGTAGCACCTCTGGGACTAGCGGGACCGCCTACGAGCAGTACTTC; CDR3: CASSTSGTSGTAYEQYF
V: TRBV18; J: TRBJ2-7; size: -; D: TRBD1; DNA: TGTGCCAGCTCACTGGGACAGAACTACGAGCAGTACTTC; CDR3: CASSLGQNYEQYF
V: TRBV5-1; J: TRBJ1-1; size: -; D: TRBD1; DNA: TGCGCCAGCAGCTCGGGCAGGGGGCAAACTGAAGCTTTCTTT; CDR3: CASSSGRGQTEAFF
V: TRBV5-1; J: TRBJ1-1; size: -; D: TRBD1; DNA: TGCGCCAGCAGCCGACAGGGGGATCGGACTGAAGCTTTCTTT; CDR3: CASSRQGDRTEAFF
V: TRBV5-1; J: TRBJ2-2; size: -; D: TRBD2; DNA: TGCGCCAGCAGCTTGGCTAGCGGGGGGGCCACCGGGGAGCTGTTTTTT; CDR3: CASSLASGGATGELFF
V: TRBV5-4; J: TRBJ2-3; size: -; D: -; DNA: TGTGCCAGCAGCTTCAGGACAACTCGCACAGATACGCAGTATTTT; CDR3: CASSFRTTRTDTQYF
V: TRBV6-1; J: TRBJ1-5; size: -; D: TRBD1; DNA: TGTGCCGCTCGGACAGGCCGCAATCAGCCCCAGCATTTT; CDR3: CAARTGRNQPQHF
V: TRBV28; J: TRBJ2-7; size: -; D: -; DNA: TGTGCCAGCAGTATGGCGGGGTCCTACGAGCAGTACTTC; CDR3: CASSMAGSYEQYF
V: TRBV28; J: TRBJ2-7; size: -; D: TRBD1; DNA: TGTGCCAGCAGATTGACAGGGACCTACGAGCAGTACTTC; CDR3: CASRLTGTYEQYF
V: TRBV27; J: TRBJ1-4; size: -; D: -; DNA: TGTGCCAGCAGTTCAAGGGGAGGAGATGAAAAACTGTTTTTT; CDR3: CASSSRGGDEKLFF
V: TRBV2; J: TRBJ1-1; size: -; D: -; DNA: TGTGCCAGCACCCGAAGGGGTTGGGACACTGAAGCTTTCTTT; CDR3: CASTRRGWDTEAFF
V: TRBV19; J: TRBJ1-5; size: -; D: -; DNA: TGTGCCACCAACCTCGGAGGGACCTCGATAGAGTATAGCAATCAGCCCCAGCATTTT; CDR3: CATNLGGTSIEYSNQPQHF
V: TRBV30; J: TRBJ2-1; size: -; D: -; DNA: TGTGCCTGGAGTACGAGCTCCTACAATGAGCAGTTCTTC; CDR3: CAWSTSSYNEQFF
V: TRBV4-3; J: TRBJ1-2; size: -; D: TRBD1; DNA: TGCGCCAGCAGCCAAGATCGGACAGGGGCCTATGGCTACACCTTC; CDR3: CASSQDRTGAYGYTF
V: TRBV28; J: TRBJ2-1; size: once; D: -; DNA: TGTGCCAGCCGATCTATCATGGAGGGCGACCAGTTCTACAATGAGCAGTTCTTC; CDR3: CASRSIMEGDQFYNEQFF
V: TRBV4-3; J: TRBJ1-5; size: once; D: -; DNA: TGCGCCAGCAGCCAAGACTCACATAGCAATCAGCCCCAGCATTTT; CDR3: CASSQDSHSNQPQHF